The entry that follows covers one TCR beta chain sequence. Original processing methods: How many nucleated cells were present was estimated from reference gene primer amplification. Method: immunoSEQ multiplex PCR; TCRdb's copy keeps in-frame clones and lacks some. D and trimming come from the DNA, and the V and J calls and clone size come from that table. The sample has about 220,000 clones, approximately 85% seen once; the top ten hold 5.2%. Seattle-derived patients entered the study during active infection and were followed longitudinally. This sample is part of a study of blood T cell repertoires in COVID-19. Study in general: Samples taken during acute and convalescent COVID-19 were collected in the United States, Italy and Spain.

The germline CDR1 and CDR2 sequences are MDHEN and SYDVKM. The V and J ends lost 6 bases and 2 bases respectively, with 11 bases between them. CDR3 size: 13 residues. This TCR came from a woman between 70 and 85 years old with COVID-19, enrolled during active disease. Material for sequencing was peripheral blood. V usage is TRBV28 and J usage is TRBJ2-7, with unresolved D. CDR3: CASRSPEPYEQYF. The CDR3 coding sequence is TGTGCCAGCAGGTCCCCGGAGCCCTACGAGCAGTACTTC.